These 18 T cell receptor beta chains came from one sample sequenced in a study of blood T cells in healthy people across ages. Combining a sample-barcoded 5' primer with a J-beta primer mix, a second PCR ran for roughly 7 to 12 cycles. TCRdb analysed the 5' RACE reads with MiXCR anew, one entry per CDR3 protein. Found here are just under 550,000 distinct CDR3 sequences, about 25% of them singletons; the top ten hold under 9%. In addition, the sample was reused for a study of T cells of mothers and their children.

The sequenced sample consisted of blood. Source of these receptors: a boy younger than 18 in good health.

The gene calls are TRBV3-1 and TRBJ2-5, with D perhaps TRBD1 or TRBD2 (5 bases each). Trimming shortened V by 6 bases and J by 5 bases, and 19 bases separated the two germline ends. Germline V CDR1 and CDR2: LGHDT, YNNKEL (reference sequence). This CDR3 is 15 amino acids long. The CDR3 is CASSFPGTPYETQYF. The CDR3 nucleotides are TGTGCCAGCAGTTTTCCCGGGACCCCTTACGAGACCCAGTACTTC.

The chain carries TRBV27 and TRBJ1-1, with unresolved D. Germline CDR1 reads MNHEY; CDR2 reads SMNVEV (reference sequence). This CDR3 is built from 13 residues. The V gene lost 2 bases and the J gene lost 5 bases, with 9 bases spanning the gap. The CDR3 nucleotides are TGTGCCAGCAGTTTAGGGGAATGGACTGAAGCTTTCTTT. This encodes CASSLGEWTEAFF.

The rearrangement links TRBV27 to TRBJ2-3, with 10 bases matching TRBD2. The CDR3 runs 16 residues. Germline V CDR1 and CDR2: MNHEY, SMNVEV (reference sequence). Trimming took 5 bases from V and 0 from J; bases not matched to a gene: 5. DNA for the CDR3: TGTGCCAGCAGTATAATACTAGCGGGGAGCACAGATACGCAGTATTTT. Its protein product is CASSIILAGSTDTQYF.

The J gene is TRBJ1-5, the V gene TRBV7-8; D is possibly TRBD1 (5 bases). The CDR3 runs 13 residues. CDR1 and CDR2 (germline): SGHVS, FQNEAQ. The V end was cut by 3 bases, the J end by 5 bases, with 8 bases between. CDR3 coding DNA: TGTGCCAGCAGCTTCAGGGTCGATCAGCCCCAGCATTTT. Protein sequence: CASSFRVDQPQHF.

V and J are TRBV5-1 and TRBJ2-3; 10 nucleotides agree with TRBD2. V lost 0 bases, J lost 4 bases, and 8 bases stayed unmatched. This CDR3 has 17 residues. Germline CDR1 reads SGHRS; CDR2 reads YFSETQ. The CDR3 DNA reads TGCGCCAGCAGCTTGGCGCTAGCGGGAGAGGTGGCAGATACGCAGTATTTT. This encodes CASSLALAGEVADTQYF.

The chain recombines TRBV30 with TRBJ1-2, with D unresolved. The CDR3 totals 13 residues. V shed 4 bases and J shed 2 bases, with 11 bases lying between them. CDR1 is GTSNPN, CDR2 SVGIG, per germline (reference sequence). The CDR3 nucleotides are TGTGCCTGGACGGGTCAATCCAACTATGGCTACACCTTC. Amino acid sequence: CAWTGQSNYGYTF.

The V gene is TRBV6-6, the J gene TRBJ2-4; D is perhaps TRBD2 (6 bases). Trimming removed 5 bases from V and 2 bases from J, with 10 bases in between. This CDR3 comprises 14 residues. Germline V gene sequence: CDR1 MNHNY, CDR2 SVGAGI (reference sequence). The CDR3 DNA reads as TGTGCCAGCAGTCCGGGACTTTCCAAAAACATTCAGTACTTC. This encodes CASSPGLSKNIQYF.

The rearrangement uses TRBV7-2 and TRBJ2-7; 11 nucleotides match TRBD2. Looked up from germline, CDR1 is SGHTA and CDR2 is FQGNSA. The V and J ends lost 5 bases and 3 bases, in that order; junction bases with no gene match: 6. The CDR3 has 15 residues. In DNA, the CDR3 is TGTGCCAGCAGCACCACGGGACTAGCGGACTACGAGCAGTACTTC. Translated, it gives CASSTTGLADYEQYF. The variable domain in full, completed from reference TRBV7-2 and TRBJ2-7, reads GAGVSQSPSNKVTEKGKDVELRCDPISGHTALYWYRQSLGQGLEFLIYFQGNSAPDKSGLPSDRFSAERTGGSVSTLTIQRTQQEDSAVYLCASSTTGLADYEQYFGPGTRLTVT.

This chain links TRBV25-1 with TRBJ1-1; 9 positions match TRBD1. The V segment lost 5 bases and the J segment 5 bases; nucleotides outside the gene matches: 6. Germline V gives CDR1 MGHDK, CDR2 SYGVNS. The CDR3 loop spans 14 amino acids. The CDR3 sequence: CASSHGTGRTEAFF. In nucleotides, the CDR3 is TGTGCCAGCAGTCATGGGACAGGGAGGACTGAAGCTTTCTTT.

The rearrangement uses TRBV20-1 and TRBJ1-6, with 9 nucleotides matching TRBD1. Germline lookup yields CDR1 DFQATT and CDR2 SNEGSKA (reference sequence). The CDR3 is made up of 14 amino acids. J was trimmed by 9 bases and V by 3 bases; bases with no gene match: 6. Here the CDR3 reads CSASAGQGSSPLHF. The CDR3, as DNA: TGCAGTGCTAGCGCGGGACAGGGAAGTTCACCCCTCCACTTT.

A few counts support this clonotype. The chain has TRBV5-1 and TRBJ2-1; 9 nucleotides align to TRBD1. Germline CDR1 reads SGHRS; CDR2 reads YFSETQ. The CDR3 loop spans 15 amino acids. Unmatched junction bases numbered 6, after V lost 4 bases and J lost 4 bases. CDR3 sequence: CASSKGQGIYNEQFF. In nucleotides, the CDR3 is TGCGCCAGCAGCAAGGGACAGGGAATTTACAATGAGCAGTTCTTC. Supplemented by reference TRBV5-1 and TRBJ2-1, the full variable domain reads KAGVTQTPRYLIKTRGQQVTLSCSPISGHRSVSWYQQTPGQGLQFLFEYFSETQRNKGNFPGRFSGRQFSNSRSEMNVSTLELGDSALYLCASSKGQGIYNEQFFGPGTRLTVL.

This clonotype was found many times. V is TRBV12-3 or TRBV12-4 and J is TRBJ2-1, with 8 bases that match TRBD1. The CDR3 has 14 residues. V lost 6 bases to trimming and J lost 10 bases; unmatched junction nucleotides: 11. CDR3 in amino acids: CASSAGQGRSEQFF. CDR3 sequence (DNA): TGTGCCAGCAGCGCCGGACAGGGACGATCGGAGCAGTTCTTC.

Worth noting for this clonotype: At one end, the junction sequence differs from germline, possibly due to a read error. CDR3 loop: CASRSGGGSCF. The CDR3 nucleotides read TGTGCCAGCAGGTCAGGGGGCGGGAGCTGCTTC. This chain joins TRBV28 and TRBJ2-7; possible D gene TRBD1, 8 bases. The CDR3 spans 11 residues. Germline values: CDR1 MDHEN, CDR2 SYDVKM. Based on the CDR3 plus reference TRBV28 and TRBJ2-7, the full variable domain is DVKVTQSSRYLVKRTGEKVFLECVQDMDHENMFWYRQDPGLGLRLIYFSYDVKMKEKGDIPEGYSVSREKKERFSLILESASTNQTSMYLCASRSGGGSCFGPGTRLTVT.

This clonotype was detected a few times. The rearrangement links TRBV7-9 to TRBJ2-7; 8 bases are a match to TRBD1. CDR3 length: 17 amino acids. The V segment lost 2 bases and the J segment 1 base; nucleotides outside the gene matches: 10. CDR1 and CDR2 (germline): SEHNR, FQNEAQ (reference sequence). The CDR3 region is CASSLIGRQGSSYEQYF. The DNA of the CDR3 is TGTGCCAGCAGCTTAATTGGGAGACAGGGGTCTTCCTACGAGCAGTACTTC.

This clonotype has just a few counts. This chain connects TRBV7-9 to TRBJ2-5; 10 nucleotides agree with TRBD2. With 5 bases clipped from V and 11 bases from J, the junction kept 8 bases outside the gene matches. The CDR3 has 13 amino acids. The germline V gene has CDR1 SEHNR and CDR2 FQNEAQ (reference sequence). In DNA form, the CDR3 reads TGTGCCAGCAGCCTACGCCTAGCGGGAGTGCAGTACTTC. Translating it yields CASSLRLAGVQYF.

The chain links TRBV4-3 to TRBJ2-7; possibly TRBD2 for D (5 bases). The CDR3 length is 15 residues. The V end was cut by 0 bases, the J end by 6 bases, with 15 bases between. Germline V gene data show CDR1 as LGHNA and CDR2 as YSLEER. The CDR3 nucleotides are TGCGCCAGCAGCCAAGATCGCGGGCTAGGAAGCGAGCAGTACTTC. It translates to CASSQDRGLGSEQYF.

The V and J genes are TRBV28 and TRBJ2-5, with a tentative D call TRBD2 (5 bases). CDR1 is MDHEN and CDR2 is SYDVKM in the germline V gene. Trimming removed 6 bases at V and 7 bases at J, with 21 bases between. This CDR3 comprises 15 residues. CDR3 sequence: CASRDLAGVRGTQYF. In DNA, the CDR3 is TGTGCCAGCAGGGACCTAGCCGGGGTAAGAGGGACCCAGTACTTC.

This clonotype was found a few times. V usage is TRBV6-1 and J usage is TRBJ2-1; the match to TRBD2 covers 12 bases. Per germline, CDR1 MNHNS and CDR2 SASEGT. The CDR3 extends over 18 amino acids. V gave up 6 bases and J gave up 2 bases; unmatched junction bases: 11. This CDR3 reads CASRQLGLAGWAYNEQFF. Here the CDR3 DNA reads TGTGCCAGCAGACAACTTGGACTAGCGGGATGGGCCTACAATGAGCAGTTCTTC.